One sample yielded the 15 T cell receptor beta chains listed below, sequenced in a study of shared clonotypes between healthy human individuals. The repertoire was sequenced with immunoSEQ multiplex PCR; TCRdb's copy has only in-frame clones and lacks some. The table includes approximately 640,000 clones, 90% detected once. What was sequenced was memory CD8+ T cells from PBMCs. The subset is: CD45RO+ cells pooled with CCR7-negative TemRA cells. These receptor sequences come from a man between 18 and 29 years old in good health. Some clones in this sample may be carry-over from other donors' samples.

The J gene is TRBJ2-1, the V gene TRBV7-2, with TRBD2 matching 13 bases. The CDR3 totals 17 residues. Germline V gives CDR1 SGHTA, CDR2 FQGNSA. After removal of 5 bases from V and 0 bases from J, the junction contained 4 bases not matched to a gene. CDR3 DNA: TGTGCCAGCAGCATAACTAGCGGGAGGGCCTCCTACAATGAGCAGTTCTTC. As protein: CASSITSGRASYNEQFF.

V is TRBV10-3 and J is TRBJ2-5; the match to TRBD2 covers 7 bases. The closer fit of TRBJ2-7 to the DNA end suggests the J call may be wrong. The CDR3 loop spans 16 amino acids. Germline CDR1 ENHRY, CDR2 SYGVKD. CDR3 nucleotide sequence: TGTGCCATCACCTCGGGGAGGCTAGCGGATTACTACGAGCAGTACTTC. Protein sequence: CAITSGRLADYYEQYF.

V usage is TRBV19 and J usage is TRBJ2-5; perhaps TRBD1 as D (5 bases). The CDR3 consists of 15 residues. V lost 2 bases and J 1 base, leaving 11 bases between the germline ends. Germline CDR1 and CDR2: LNHDA and SQIVND (reference sequence). The CDR3 sequence is CASSIRGAAQETQYF. The CDR3 region has the DNA TGTGCCAGTAGTATAAGGGGCGCAGCCCAAGAGACCCAGTACTTC.

This chain joins TRBV7-9 and TRBJ2-7; a weak D match, TRBD1 (5 bases). The germline CDR1 and CDR2 sequences are SEHNR and FQNEAQ (reference sequence). There are 13 residues in the CDR3. Trimming took 4 bases from V and 4 from J, leaving 11 bases between them. The CDR3 bases are TGTGCCAGCAGCTCGCAGACAGCTTACGAGCAGTACTTC. It specifies CASSSQTAYEQYF.

This chain connects TRBV6-5 to TRBJ1-1; no clear D. There are 16 residues in the CDR3. Germline values: CDR1 MNHEY, CDR2 SVGAGI. Trimming left V 2 bases short and J 0 bases short, with 13 bases between. The CDR3 nucleotides are TGTGCCAGCAGTTACAACCCATTTAGGATGAACACTGAAGCTTTCTTT. Protein product: CASSYNPFRMNTEAFF.

This chain links TRBV7-8 with TRBJ2-7; no reliable D call. The V gene's germline CDR1 is SGHVS and CDR2 FQNEAQ. This CDR3 has 14 residues. Trimming pared 5 bases from V and 2 bases from J, leaving 13 bases between. The CDR3 here is CASSPQTNTYEQYF. The CDR3 DNA is TGTGCCAGCAGCCCGCAGACAAATACCTACGAGCAGTACTTC.

In regard to this clone: A single base separates this from a much larger clone, so it may be a read error. The gene calls are TRBV4-3 and TRBJ1-2; tentatively, D is TRBD1 (5 bases). Germline values: CDR1 LGHNA, CDR2 YSLEER. This CDR3 region has 16 residues. The CDR3 DNA reads TGCGCCAGCAGCCAGGGGAGGACACGAGCTAACTATGGCCACACCTTC. Its translation: CASSQGRTRANYGHTF.

This rearrangement joins TRBV6-1 to TRBJ2-3, with D uncertain. V was shortened by 3 bases and J by 1 base, with 8 bases between the two germline ends. CDR1 is MNHNS and CDR2 is SASEGT in the germline V gene. CDR3 length equals 14 residues. DNA of the CDR3: TGTGCCAGCAGTGAGGAAACCCGCACAGATACGCAGTATTTT. It encodes CASSEETRTDTQYF.

This chain links TRBV4-1 with TRBJ2-1, with 10 nucleotides matching TRBD2. This CDR3 spans 14 amino acids. CDR1 MGHRA and CDR2 YSYEKL come from the germline V gene. V lost 4 bases to trimming and J lost 8 bases; unmatched junction nucleotides: 5. The chain's CDR3 is CASSLRTSGDEQFF. CDR3 sequence (DNA): TGCGCCAGCAGCCTTCGGACTAGCGGCGATGAGCAGTTCTTC.

This sequence joins TRBV4-3 and TRBJ2-3; 8 bases fit TRBD2. In germline, CDR1 is LGHNA, CDR2 YSLEER. The CDR3 runs to 17 residues. V gave up 3 bases and J gave up 3 bases; unmatched junction bases: 11. The CDR3 DNA reads TGCGCCAGCAGCCAGGGACTAGGTTCCTCCGTTACAGATACGCAGTATTTT. Amino acids: CASSQGLGSSVTDTQYF.

V and J are TRBV9 and TRBJ2-5; D gene ambiguous. Germline values: CDR1 SGDLS, CDR2 YYNGEE. CDR3 length: 14 amino acids. V lost 3 bases to trimming and J lost 2 bases, with 11 bases between them. In DNA form, the CDR3 reads TGTGCCAGCAGCGACCAGCTGGGTCAAGAGACCCAGTACTTC. It codes for CASSDQLGQETQYF. Full variable domain (remainder filled in from reference TRBV9 and TRBJ2-5): DSGVTQTPKHLITATGQRVTLRCSPRSGDLSVYWYQQSLDQGLQFLIQYYNGEERAKGNILERFSAQQFPDLHSELNLSSLELGDSALYFCASSDQLGQETQYFGPGTRLLVL.

The rearrangement uses TRBV7-9 and TRBJ2-1; no firm D call. CDR3 size: 15 residues. Germline V gene lookup returns CDR1 SEHNR and CDR2 FQNEAQ (reference sequence). With 3 bases removed from V and 5 bases from J, the gap between germline ends came to 14 bases. CDR3 amino acids: CASSFSERFDNEQFF. The CDR3 nucleotides read TGTGCCAGCAGCTTCTCGGAACGGTTCGACAATGAGCAGTTCTTC.

The genes are TRBV30 and TRBJ1-1; perhaps TRBD1 as D (5 bases). Germline lookup yields CDR1 GTSNPN and CDR2 SVGIG (reference sequence). The CDR3 runs to 11 residues. The V end lost 0 bases, the J end lost 7 bases, and 6 bases lay between the germline ends. CDR3 protein: CAWSVGLEAFF. In DNA, the CDR3 is TGTGCCTGGAGTGTGGGGCTTGAAGCTTTCTTT.

The genes are TRBV7-9 and TRBJ1-2; no firm D call. The CDR3 sequence is 13 residues long. Germline loops: CDR1 SEHNR, CDR2 FQNEAQ (reference sequence). The germline V and J ends were trimmed by 1 base and 4 bases, with 7 bases remaining between them. CDR3 sequence (DNA): TGTGCCAGCAGCTTAGGAGGGTTCTATGGCTACACCTTC. Amino acids: CASSLGGFYGYTF. The whole variable domain, filled in from reference TRBV7-9 and TRBJ1-2, reads DTGVSQNPRHKITKRGQNVTFRCDPISEHNRLYWYRQTLGQGPEFLTYFQNEAQLEKSRLLSDRFSAERPKGSFSTLEIQRTEQGDSAMYLCASSLGGFYGYTFGSGTRLTVV.

V is TRBV7-2 and J is TRBJ1-3; 7 bases are a match to TRBD1. The V segment lost 5 bases and the J segment 0 bases; nucleotides outside the gene matches: 7. The V gene's germline CDR1 is SGHTA and CDR2 FQGNSA. The CDR3 runs 16 residues. In nucleotides, the CDR3 is TGTGCCAGCAGCCCAGAGGGACAGTTCTCTGGAAACACCATATATTTT. Its translation: CASSPEGQFSGNTIYF.